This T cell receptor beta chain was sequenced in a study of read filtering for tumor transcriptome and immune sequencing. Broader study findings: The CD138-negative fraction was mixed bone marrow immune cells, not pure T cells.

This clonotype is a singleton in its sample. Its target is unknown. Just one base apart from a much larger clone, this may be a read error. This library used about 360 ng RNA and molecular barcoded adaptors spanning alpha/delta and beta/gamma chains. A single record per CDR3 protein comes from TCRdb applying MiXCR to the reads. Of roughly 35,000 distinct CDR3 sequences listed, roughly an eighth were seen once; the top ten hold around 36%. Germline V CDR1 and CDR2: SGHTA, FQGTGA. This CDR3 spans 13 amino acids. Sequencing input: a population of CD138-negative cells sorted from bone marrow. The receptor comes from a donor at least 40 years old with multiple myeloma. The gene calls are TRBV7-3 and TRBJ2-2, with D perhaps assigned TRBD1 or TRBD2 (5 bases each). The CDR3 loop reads CTSSPGSTGELFF. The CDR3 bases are TGTACCAGCAGCCCAGGGAGCACCGGGGAGCTGTTTTTT.